Reported below is one TCR beta chain. The antigen remains undetermined. This entry is derived from a study of T cell responses to AZD1222 COVID-19 vaccine. The V gene's germline CDR1 is KGHDR and CDR2 SFDVKD. The CDR3 covers 13 residues. Losses at the gene ends were 4 bases for V and 9 bases for J; bases not matched to a gene: 4. General study findings and limits: Spike-wide coverage was observed for vaccine-associated CD4 TCRs, with dominant responses at 160-218 and 743-854. Within unmutated variant regions lay the reported targets of nearly half of spike-specific TCRs.

Only in-frame clones appear in the TCRdb table, and some are missing; sequencing was by immunoSEQ multiplex PCR. The table has fewer than 65,000 clones, about 90% seen once; the top ten hold more than 14%. This chain joins TRBV24-1 and TRBJ2-1, with TRBD1 identical over 8 bases. Material: peripheral blood, obtained 28 days after the second AZD1222 dose. The TCR originated in an adult who received the AZD1222 COVID-19 vaccine. CDR3 in amino acids: CATSDWTGLEQFF. For the CDR3, the DNA is TGTGCCACCAGTGACTGGACAGGGCTTGAGCAGTTCTTC.